This TCR beta chain was recovered during a study of T cell clones after liver transplantation. Across the study: Liver transplant recipients had immunosuppression withdrawal attempted within 2 years.

Assay: immunoSEQ multiplex PCR; the TCRdb copy retains only in-frame clones and omits some. The data hold about 15,000 clones, with around 90% observed a single time. Overall study findings and caveats: Conclusions were preliminary, with small, heterogeneous patient groups.

As concerns this clone: The antigen remains undetermined.

The material was CD8+ T cells from blood, obtained before liver transplant. The sequence was collected from a human donor who received a liver transplant.

As DNA, the CDR3 is TGTGCCAGCAGTCTTTATAAGGGGCAGGTGGAGACAGATACGCAGTATTTT. Amino acids: CASSLYKGQVETDTQYF. The chain recombines TRBV27 with TRBJ2-3, with D possibly matching TRBD1 (5 bases). The CDR3 consists of 17 residues. Trimming took off 5 bases at V and 3 bases at J, with 21 bases between the two ends. Germline V gene data show CDR1 as MNHEY and CDR2 as SMNVEV (reference sequence).